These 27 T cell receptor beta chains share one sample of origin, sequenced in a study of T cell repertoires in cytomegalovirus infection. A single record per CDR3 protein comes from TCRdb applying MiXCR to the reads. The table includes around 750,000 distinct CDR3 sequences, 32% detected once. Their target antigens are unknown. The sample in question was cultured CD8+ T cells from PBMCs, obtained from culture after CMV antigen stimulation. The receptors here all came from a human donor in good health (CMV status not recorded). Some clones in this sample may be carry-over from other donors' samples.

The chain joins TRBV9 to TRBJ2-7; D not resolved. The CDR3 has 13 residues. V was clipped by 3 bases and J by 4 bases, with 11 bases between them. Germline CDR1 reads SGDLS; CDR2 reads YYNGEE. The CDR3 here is CASSDGVAYEQYF. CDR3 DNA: TGTGCCAGCAGCGACGGTGTGGCATACGAGCAGTACTTC.

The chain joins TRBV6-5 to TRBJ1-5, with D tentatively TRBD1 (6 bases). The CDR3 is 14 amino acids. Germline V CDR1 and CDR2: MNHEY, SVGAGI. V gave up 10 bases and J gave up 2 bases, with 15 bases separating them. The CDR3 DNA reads TGTGCCACAACACAGGGTAGGGGCAATCAGCCCCAGCATTTT. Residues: CATTQGRGNQPQHF.

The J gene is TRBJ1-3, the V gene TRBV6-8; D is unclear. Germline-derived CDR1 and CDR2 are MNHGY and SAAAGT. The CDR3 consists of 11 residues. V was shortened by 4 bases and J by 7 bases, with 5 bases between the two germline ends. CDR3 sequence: CASSSSNTIYF. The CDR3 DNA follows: TGTGCCAGCAGTTCATCGAACACCATATATTTT.

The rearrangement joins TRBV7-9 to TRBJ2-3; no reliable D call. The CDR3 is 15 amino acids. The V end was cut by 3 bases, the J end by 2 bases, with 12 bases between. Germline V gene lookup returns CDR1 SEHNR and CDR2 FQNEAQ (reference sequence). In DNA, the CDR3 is TGTGCCAGCAGCTTCGGTGCTTATGACACAGATACGCAGTATTTT. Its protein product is CASSFGAYDTDTQYF.

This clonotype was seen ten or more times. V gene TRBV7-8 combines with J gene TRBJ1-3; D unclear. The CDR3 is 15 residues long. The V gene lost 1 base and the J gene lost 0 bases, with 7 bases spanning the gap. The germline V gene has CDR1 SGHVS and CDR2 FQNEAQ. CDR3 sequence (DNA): TGTGCCAGCAGCTTAGGGGCGAGCTCTGGAAACACCATATATTTT. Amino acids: CASSLGASSGNTIYF.

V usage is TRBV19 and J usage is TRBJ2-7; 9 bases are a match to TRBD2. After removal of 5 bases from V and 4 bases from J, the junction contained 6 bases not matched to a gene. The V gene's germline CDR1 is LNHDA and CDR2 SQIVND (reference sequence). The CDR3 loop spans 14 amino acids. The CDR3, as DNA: TGTGCCAGTAGTGCCAGCGGGGGGCAGTACGAGCAGTACTTC. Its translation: CASSASGGQYEQYF. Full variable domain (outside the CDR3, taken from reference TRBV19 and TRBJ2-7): DGGITQSPKYLFRKEGQNVTLSCEQNLNHDAMYWYRQDPGQGLRLIYYSQIVNDFQKGDIAEGYSVSREKKESFPLTVTSAQKNPTAFYLCASSASGGQYEQYFGPGTRLTVT.

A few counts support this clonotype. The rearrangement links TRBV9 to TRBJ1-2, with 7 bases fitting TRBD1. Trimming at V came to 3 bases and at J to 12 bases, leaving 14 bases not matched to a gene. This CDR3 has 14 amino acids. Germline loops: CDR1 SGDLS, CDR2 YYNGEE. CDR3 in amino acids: CASSASGTAHANTF. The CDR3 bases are TGTGCCAGCAGCGCTTCCGGGACAGCCCATGCGAACACCTTC.

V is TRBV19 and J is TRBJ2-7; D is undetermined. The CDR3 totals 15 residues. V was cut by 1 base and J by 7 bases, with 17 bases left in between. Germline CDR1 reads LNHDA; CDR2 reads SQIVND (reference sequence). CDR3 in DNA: TGTGCCAGTAGTATAGGTGGCATCGCGTTGGTGGAGCAGTACTTC. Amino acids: CASSIGGIALVEQYF.

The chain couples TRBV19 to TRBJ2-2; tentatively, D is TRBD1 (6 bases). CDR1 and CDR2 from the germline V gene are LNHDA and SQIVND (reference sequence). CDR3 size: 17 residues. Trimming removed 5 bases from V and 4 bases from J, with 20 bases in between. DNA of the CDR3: TGTGCCAGTAGTCTGATGTCGTGGCAGGGGTTCACCGGGGAGCTGTTTTTT. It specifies CASSLMSWQGFTGELFF.

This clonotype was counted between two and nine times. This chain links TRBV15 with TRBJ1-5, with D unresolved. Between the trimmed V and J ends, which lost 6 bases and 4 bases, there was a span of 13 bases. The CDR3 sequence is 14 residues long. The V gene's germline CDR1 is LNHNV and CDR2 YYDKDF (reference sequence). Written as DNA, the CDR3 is TGTGCCACCAGAGAGAACAGCCCTAATCAGCCCCAGCATTTT. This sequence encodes CATRENSPNQPQHF.

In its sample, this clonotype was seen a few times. CDR3 loop: CASSPSKGSDEQYV. The CDR3 region has the DNA TGTGCCAGCAGTCCCTCCAAGGGATCGGACGAGCAGTACGTC. V gene TRBV6-2 or TRBV6-3 combines with J gene TRBJ2-7; D not certain. Germline assignment: CDR1 MNHEY and CDR2 SVGEGT. The CDR3 loop spans 14 amino acids. Between the trimmed V and J ends, which lost 5 bases and 5 bases, there was a span of 16 bases.

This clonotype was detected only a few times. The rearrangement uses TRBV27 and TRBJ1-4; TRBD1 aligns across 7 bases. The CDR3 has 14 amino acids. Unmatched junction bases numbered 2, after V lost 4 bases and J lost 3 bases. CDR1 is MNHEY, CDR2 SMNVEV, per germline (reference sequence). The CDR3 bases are TGTGCCAGCAGTTCCGGGACAGCTAATGAAAAACTGTTTTTT. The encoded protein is CASSSGTANEKLFF.

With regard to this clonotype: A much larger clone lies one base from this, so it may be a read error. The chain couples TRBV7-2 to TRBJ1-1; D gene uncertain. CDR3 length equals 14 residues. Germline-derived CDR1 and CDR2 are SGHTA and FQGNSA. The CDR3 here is CPSRLGGLNTEAFF. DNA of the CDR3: TGTCCCAGCAGACTTGGCGGCCTTAACACTGAAGCTTTCTTT.

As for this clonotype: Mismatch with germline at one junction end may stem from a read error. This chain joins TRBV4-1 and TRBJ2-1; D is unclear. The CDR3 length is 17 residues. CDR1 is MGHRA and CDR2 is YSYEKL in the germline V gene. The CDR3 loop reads CASNQDFSARPNNEQFF. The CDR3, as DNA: TGCGCCAGCAACCAAGATTTTTCAGCGAGGCCGAACAATGAGCAGTTCTTC.

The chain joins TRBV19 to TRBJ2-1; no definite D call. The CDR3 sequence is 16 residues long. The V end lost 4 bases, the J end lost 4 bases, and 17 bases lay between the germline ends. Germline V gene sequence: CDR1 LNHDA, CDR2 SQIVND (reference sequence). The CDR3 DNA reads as TGTGCCAGTAGTACCGACCATCCAGACATATACAATGAGCAGTTCTTC. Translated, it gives CASSTDHPDIYNEQFF.

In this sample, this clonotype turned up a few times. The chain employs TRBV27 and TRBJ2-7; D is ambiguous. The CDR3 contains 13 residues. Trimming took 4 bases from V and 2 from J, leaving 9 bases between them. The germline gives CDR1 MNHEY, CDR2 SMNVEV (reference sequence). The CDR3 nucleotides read TGTGCCAGCAGTTCAAACCGACCCTACGAGCAGTACTTC. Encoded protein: CASSSNRPYEQYF.

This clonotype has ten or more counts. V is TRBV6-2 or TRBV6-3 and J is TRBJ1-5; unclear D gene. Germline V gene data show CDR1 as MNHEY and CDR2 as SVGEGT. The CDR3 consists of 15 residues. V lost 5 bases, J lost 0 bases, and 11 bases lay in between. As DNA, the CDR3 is TGTGCCAGCAGTCCGCAAGGTGATAGCAATCAGCCCCAGCATTTT. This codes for CASSPQGDSNQPQHF.

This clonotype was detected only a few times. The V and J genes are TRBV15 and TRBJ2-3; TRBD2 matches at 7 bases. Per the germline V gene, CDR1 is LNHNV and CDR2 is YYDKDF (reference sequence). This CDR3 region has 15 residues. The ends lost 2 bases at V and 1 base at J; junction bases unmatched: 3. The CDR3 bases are TGTGCCACCAGCAGACTAAGCGGGGGCACAGATACGCAGTATTTT. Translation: CATSRLSGGTDTQYF.

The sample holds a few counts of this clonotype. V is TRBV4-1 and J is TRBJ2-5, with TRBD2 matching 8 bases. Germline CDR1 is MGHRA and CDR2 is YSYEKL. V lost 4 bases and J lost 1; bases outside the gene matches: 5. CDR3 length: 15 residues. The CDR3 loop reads CASSRASGLQETQYF. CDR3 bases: TGCGCCAGCAGCCGGGCTAGCGGGCTCCAAGAGACCCAGTACTTC.

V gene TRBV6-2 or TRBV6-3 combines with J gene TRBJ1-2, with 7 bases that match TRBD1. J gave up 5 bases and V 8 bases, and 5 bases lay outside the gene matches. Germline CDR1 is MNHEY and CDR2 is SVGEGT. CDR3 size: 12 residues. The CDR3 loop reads CASGTENYGYTF. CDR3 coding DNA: TGTGCCAGCGGGACAGAAAATTATGGCTACACCTTC.

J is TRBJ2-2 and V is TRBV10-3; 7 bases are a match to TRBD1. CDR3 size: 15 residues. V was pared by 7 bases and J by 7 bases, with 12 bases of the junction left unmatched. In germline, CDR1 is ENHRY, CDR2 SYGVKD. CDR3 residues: CAITLTDRAGGELFF. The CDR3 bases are TGTGCCATCACCCTAACCGACAGGGCCGGCGGGGAGCTGTTTTTT.

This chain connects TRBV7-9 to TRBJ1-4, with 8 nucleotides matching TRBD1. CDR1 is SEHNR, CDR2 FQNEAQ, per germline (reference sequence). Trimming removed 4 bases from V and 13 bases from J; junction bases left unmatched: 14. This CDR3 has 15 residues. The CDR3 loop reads CASSSRTGPNDGLFF. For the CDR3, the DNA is TGTGCCAGCAGCTCGAGGACAGGGCCTAATGATGGACTGTTTTTT.

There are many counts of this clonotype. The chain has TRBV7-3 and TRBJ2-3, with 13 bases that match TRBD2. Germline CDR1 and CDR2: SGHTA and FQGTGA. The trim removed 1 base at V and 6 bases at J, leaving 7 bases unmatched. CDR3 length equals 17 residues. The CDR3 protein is CASSLRGLAGSRDTQYF. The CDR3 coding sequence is TGTGCCAGCAGCTTAAGGGGACTAGCGGGGTCCAGGGATACGCAGTATTTT. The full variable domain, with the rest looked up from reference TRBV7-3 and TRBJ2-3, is GAGVSQTPSNKVTEKGKYVELRCDPISGHTALYWYRQSLGQGPEFLIYFQGTGAADDSGLPNDRFFAVRPEGSVSTLKIQRTERGDSAVYLCASSLRGLAGSRDTQYFGPGTRLTVL.

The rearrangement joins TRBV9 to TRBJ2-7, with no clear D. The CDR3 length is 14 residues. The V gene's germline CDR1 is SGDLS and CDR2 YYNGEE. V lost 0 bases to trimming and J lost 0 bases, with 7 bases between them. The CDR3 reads CASSVEGLSYEQYF. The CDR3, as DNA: TGTGCCAGCAGCGTAGAAGGTCTCTCCTACGAGCAGTACTTC.

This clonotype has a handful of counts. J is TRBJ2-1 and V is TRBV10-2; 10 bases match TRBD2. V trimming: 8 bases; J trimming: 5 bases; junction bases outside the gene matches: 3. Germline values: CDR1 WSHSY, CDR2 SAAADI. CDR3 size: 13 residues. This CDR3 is CASVAGGHNEQFF. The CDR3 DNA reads TGCGCCAGCGTAGCGGGGGGCCACAATGAGCAGTTCTTC.

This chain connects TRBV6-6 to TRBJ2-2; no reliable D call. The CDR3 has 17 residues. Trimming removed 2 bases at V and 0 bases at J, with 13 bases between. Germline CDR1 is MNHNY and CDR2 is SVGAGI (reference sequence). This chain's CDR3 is CASSYRQLSANTGELFF. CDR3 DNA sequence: TGTGCCAGCAGTTACCGGCAGCTATCGGCGAACACCGGGGAGCTGTTTTTT.

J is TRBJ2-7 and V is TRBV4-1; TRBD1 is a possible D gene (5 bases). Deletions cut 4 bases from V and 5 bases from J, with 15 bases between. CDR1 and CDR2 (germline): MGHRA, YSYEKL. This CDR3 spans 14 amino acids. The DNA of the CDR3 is TGCGCCAGCAGCCGCTCCCCAGGGTTCGACGAGCAGTACTTC. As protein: CASSRSPGFDEQYF.